This T cell receptor (beta chain) is drawn from a study of technical replicates of blood from a handful of donors. This CDR3 comprises 13 residues. Repertoires were generated with immunoSEQ multiplex PCR, while TCRdb's copy carries only in-frame clones and drops some. The repertoire holds approximately 97,000 clones, with 90% to 95% as singletons. The receptor's source is a human donor in good health. The rearrangement joins TRBV12-1 to TRBJ2-1; the D call TRBD2 from the table was never checked on the DNA. TRBV12-1 is termed a pseudogene. Sequenced input: T cells isolated from PBMCs. The CDR3 region has the DNA TGTGCCAGCAGCTTTTTGGGAGAGGTGGGTCAGTTCTTC. It specifies CASSFLGEVGQFF.